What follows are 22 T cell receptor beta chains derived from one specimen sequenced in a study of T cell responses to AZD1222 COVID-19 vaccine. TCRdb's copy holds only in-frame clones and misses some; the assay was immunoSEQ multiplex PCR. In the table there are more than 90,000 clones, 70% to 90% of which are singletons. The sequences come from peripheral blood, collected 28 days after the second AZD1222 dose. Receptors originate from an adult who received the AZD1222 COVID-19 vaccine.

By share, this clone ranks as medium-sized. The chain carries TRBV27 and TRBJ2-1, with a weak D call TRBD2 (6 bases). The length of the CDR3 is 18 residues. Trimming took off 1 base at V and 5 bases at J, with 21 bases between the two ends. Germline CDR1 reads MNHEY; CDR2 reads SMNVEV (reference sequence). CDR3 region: CASSLLFGSRVEHNEQFF. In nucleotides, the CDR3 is TGTGCCAGCAGTTTATTATTCGGGAGTAGAGTAGAGCACAATGAGCAGTTCTTC.

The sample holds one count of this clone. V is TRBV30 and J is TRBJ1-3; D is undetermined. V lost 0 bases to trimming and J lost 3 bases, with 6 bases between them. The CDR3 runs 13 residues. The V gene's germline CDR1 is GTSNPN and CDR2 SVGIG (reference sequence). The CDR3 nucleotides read TGTGCCTGGAGTGTTAGTCGTGGAAACACCATATATTTT. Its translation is CAWSVSRGNTIYF.

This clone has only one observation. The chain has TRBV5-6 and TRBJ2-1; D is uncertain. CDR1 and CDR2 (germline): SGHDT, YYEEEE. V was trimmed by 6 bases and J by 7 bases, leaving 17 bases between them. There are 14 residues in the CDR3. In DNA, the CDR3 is TGTGCCAGCACCGATGCCCGGGCCCTTAATGAGCAGTTCTTC. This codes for CASTDARALNEQFF.

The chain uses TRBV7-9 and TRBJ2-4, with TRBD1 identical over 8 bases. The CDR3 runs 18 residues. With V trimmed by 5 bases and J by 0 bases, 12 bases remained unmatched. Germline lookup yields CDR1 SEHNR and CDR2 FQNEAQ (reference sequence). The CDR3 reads CASSLDRGSTLAKNIQYF. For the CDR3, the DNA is TGTGCCAGCAGCCTTGACAGGGGTTCGACCCTAGCCAAAAACATTCAGTACTTC.

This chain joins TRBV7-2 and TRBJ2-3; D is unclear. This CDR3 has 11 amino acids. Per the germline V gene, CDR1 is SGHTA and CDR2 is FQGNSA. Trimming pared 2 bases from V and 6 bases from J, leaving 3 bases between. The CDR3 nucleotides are TGTGCCAGCAGCTTATATGATACGCAGTATTTT. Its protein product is CASSLYDTQYF.

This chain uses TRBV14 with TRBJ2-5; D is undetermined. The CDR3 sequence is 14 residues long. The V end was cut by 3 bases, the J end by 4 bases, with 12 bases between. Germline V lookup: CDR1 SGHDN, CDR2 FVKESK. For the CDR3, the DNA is TGTGCCAGCAGCCAGACCCGGGTTAGAGAGACCCAGTACTTC. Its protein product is CASSQTRVRETQYF.

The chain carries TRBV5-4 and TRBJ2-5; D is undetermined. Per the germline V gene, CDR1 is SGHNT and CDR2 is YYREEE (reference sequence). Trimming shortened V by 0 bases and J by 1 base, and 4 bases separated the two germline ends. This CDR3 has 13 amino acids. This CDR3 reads CASSLESQETQYF. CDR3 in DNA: TGTGCCAGCAGCTTGGAAAGCCAAGAGACCCAGTACTTC.

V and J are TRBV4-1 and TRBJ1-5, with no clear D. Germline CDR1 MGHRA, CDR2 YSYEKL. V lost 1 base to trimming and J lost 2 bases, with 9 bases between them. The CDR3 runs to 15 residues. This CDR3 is CASSQGAFGNQPQHF. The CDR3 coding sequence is TGCGCCAGCAGCCAAGGAGCGTTTGGCAATCAGCCCCAGCATTTT.

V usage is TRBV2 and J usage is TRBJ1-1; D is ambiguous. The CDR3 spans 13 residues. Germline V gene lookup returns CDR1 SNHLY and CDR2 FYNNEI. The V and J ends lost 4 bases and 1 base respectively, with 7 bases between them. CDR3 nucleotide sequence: TGTGCCAGCAGTGCGGTTGGGAACACTGAAGCTTTCTTT. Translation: CASSAVGNTEAFF.

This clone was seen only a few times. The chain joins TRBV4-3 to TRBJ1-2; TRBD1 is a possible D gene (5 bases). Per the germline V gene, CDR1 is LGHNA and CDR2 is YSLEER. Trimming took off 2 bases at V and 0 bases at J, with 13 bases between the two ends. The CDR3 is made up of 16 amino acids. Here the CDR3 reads CASSQNYRTANYGYTF. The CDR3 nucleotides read TGCGCCAGCAGCCAAAACTACAGGACCGCTAACTATGGCTACACCTTC.

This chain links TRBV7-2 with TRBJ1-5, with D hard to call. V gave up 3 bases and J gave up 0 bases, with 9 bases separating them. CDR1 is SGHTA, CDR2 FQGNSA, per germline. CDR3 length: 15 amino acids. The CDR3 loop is CASSLASYSNQPQHF. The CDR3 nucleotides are TGTGCCAGCAGCTTGGCCTCGTATAGCAATCAGCCCCAGCATTTT.

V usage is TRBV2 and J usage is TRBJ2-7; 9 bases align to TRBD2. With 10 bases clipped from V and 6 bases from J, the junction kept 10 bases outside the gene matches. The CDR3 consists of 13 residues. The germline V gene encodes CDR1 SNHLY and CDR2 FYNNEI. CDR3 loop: CATARLAGSEQYF. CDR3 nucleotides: TGTGCCACCGCTCGGCTAGCGGGGAGCGAGCAGTACTTC. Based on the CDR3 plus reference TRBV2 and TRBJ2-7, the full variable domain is EPEVTQTPSHQVTQMGQEVILRCVPISNHLYFYWYRQILGQKVEFLVSFYNNEISEKSEIFDDQFSVERPDGSNFTLKIRSTKLEDSAMYFCATARLAGSEQYFGPGTRLTVT.

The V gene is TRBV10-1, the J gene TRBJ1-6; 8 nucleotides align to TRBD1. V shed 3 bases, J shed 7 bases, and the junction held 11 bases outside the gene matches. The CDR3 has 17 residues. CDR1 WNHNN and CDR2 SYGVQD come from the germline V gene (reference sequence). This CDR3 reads CASSEPGQALVNSPLHF. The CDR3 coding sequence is TGCGCCAGCAGTGAACCGGGACAGGCGCTCGTAAATTCACCCCTCCACTTT.

The CDR3 loop reads CASSKVTDTQYF. CDR3 bases: TGTGCCAGCAGCAAGGTCACAGATACGCAGTATTTT. The V gene is TRBV12-3 or TRBV12-4, the J gene TRBJ2-3; D is unclear. The V and J ends lost 6 bases and 2 bases respectively, with 6 bases between them. There are 12 residues in the CDR3.

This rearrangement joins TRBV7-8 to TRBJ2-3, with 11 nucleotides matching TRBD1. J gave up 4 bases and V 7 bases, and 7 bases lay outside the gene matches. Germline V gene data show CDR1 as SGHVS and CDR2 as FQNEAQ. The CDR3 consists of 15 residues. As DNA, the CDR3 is TGTGCCAGCAACAAAGGACAGGGGGCCGCAGATACGCAGTATTTT. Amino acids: CASNKGQGAADTQYF. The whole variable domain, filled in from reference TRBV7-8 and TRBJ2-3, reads GAGVSQSPRYKVAKRGQDVALRCDPISGHVSLFWYQQALGQGPEFLTYFQNEAQLDKSGLPSDRFFAERPEGSVSTLKIQRTQQEDSAVYLCASNKGQGAADTQYFGPGTRLTVL.

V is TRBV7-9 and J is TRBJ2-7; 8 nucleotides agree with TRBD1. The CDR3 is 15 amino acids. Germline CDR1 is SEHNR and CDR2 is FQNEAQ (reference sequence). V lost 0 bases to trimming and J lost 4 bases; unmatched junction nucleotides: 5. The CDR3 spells CASSLATGGLYEQYF. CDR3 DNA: TGTGCCAGCAGCTTAGCCACAGGGGGTTTGTACGAGCAGTACTTC. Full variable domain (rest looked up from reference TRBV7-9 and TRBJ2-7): DTGVSQNPRHKITKRGQNVTFRCDPISEHNRLYWYRQTLGQGPEFLTYFQNEAQLEKSRLLSDRFSAERPKGSFSTLEIQRTEQGDSAMYLCASSLATGGLYEQYFGPGTRLTVT.

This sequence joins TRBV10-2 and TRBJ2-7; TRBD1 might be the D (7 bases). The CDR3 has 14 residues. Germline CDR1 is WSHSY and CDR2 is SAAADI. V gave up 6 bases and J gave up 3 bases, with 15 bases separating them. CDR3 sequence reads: CASSRGDLYYEQYF. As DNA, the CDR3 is TGCGCCAGCAGCAGGGGGGATCTTTACTACGAGCAGTACTTC.

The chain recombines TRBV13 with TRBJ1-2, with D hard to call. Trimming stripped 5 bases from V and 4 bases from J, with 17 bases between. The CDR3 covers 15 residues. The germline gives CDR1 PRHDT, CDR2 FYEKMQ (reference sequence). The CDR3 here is CASSLDPGIPYGYTF. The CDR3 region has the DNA TGTGCCAGCAGCCTTGACCCAGGCATCCCCTATGGCTACACCTTC. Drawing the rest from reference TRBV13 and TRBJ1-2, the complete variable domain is AAGVIQSPRHLIKEKRETATLKCYPIPRHDTVYWYQQGPGQDPQFLISFYEKMQSDKGSIPDRFSAQQFSDYHSELNMSSLELGDSALYFCASSLDPGIPYGYTFGSGTRLTVV.

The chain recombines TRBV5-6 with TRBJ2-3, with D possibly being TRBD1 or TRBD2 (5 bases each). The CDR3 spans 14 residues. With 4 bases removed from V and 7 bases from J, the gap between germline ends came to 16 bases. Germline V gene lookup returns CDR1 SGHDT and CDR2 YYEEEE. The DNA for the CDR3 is TGTGCCAGCAGCCCTCGGGACCGACCCTATACGCAGTATTTT. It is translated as CASSPRDRPYTQYF.

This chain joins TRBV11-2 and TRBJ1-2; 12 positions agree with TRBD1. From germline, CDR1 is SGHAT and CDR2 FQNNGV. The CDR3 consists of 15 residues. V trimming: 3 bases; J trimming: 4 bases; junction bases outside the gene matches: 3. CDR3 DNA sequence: TGTGCCAGCAGCTTCGGGACAGGGGGCAGCTATGGCTACACCTTC. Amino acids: CASSFGTGGSYGYTF.

CDR3 protein: CASSSRQGNTGELFF. CDR3 nucleotides: TGTGCCAGCAGCTCACGACAGGGGAACACCGGGGAGCTGTTTTTT. This chain joins TRBV7-9 and TRBJ2-2; TRBD1 agrees at 7 bases. This CDR3 comprises 15 residues. The J segment lost 1 base and the V segment lost 4 bases, leaving 3 bases of the junction unmatched. In germline, CDR1 is SEHNR, CDR2 FQNEAQ (reference sequence).

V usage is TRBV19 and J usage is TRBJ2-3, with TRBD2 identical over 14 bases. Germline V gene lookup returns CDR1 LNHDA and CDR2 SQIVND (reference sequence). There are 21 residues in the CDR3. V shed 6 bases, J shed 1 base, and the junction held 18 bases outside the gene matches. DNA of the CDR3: TGTGCCAGTAGCCCTACGGGACAGGGGCCGGGACTAGCGGGGGGCACAGATACGCAGTATTTT. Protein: CASSPTGQGPGLAGGTDTQYF.